Listed below are T cell receptor beta chains from one sample, sequenced in a study of beta chain features in type 1 diabetes. Measured with immunoSEQ multiplex PCR; TCRdb has only the in-frame clones, and not every one. The sample has 300,000 to 350,000 clones; 13% to 15% are singletons. Sequenced: central memory CD4+ T cells from blood. The receptors were sampled from a man aged 30-40 years in good health. Both conserved end residues are part of each CDR3. D genes are given only for firm matches. The size of a clone is reported for some rows only, either as once, few or many, or as a class for expanded clones.

J: TRBJ2-1
size: many
V: TRBV6-6
D: TRBD2
CDR3: CASSPGRALEQDEQFF
DNA: TGTGCCAGCAGTCCCGGGAGGGCCCTAGAGCAAGATGAGCAGTTCTTC

J: TRBJ2-7
size: few
V: TRBV7-2
D: .
CDR3: CASSRNRVAYEQYF
DNA: TGTGCCAGCAGCAGAAACAGGGTAGCCTACGAGCAGTACTTC

J: TRBJ2-4
size: few
V: TRBV7-2
D: .
CDR3: CASSPGAAKNIQYF
DNA: TGTGCCAGCAGCCCTGGGGCAGCAAAAAACATTCAGTACTTC

J: TRBJ1-3
size: few
V: TRBV18
D: .
CDR3: CASSPPKTGGNTIYF
DNA: TGTGCCAGCTCACCACCGAAGACAGGAGGAAACACCATATATTTT

J: TRBJ2-4
size: .
V: TRBV11-2
D: .
CDR3: CASSALGAKNIQYF
DNA: TGTGCCAGCAGCGCCTTAGGGGCCAAAAACATTCAGTACTTC

J: TRBJ2-1
size: few
V: TRBV25-1
D: .
CDR3: CASSEPTLHPYNEQFF
DNA: TGTGCCAGCAGTGAACCAACTTTACACCCCTACAATGAGCAGTTCTTC

J: TRBJ2-5
size: few
V: TRBV4-1
D: TRBD2
CDR3: CASSPGTSGSTQETQYF
DNA: TGCGCCAGCAGCCCAGGGACTAGCGGGAGCACCCAAGAGACCCAGTACTTC

J: TRBJ1-2
size: many
V: TRBV29-1
D: .
CDR3: CSVVPGYTF
DNA: TGCAGCGTTGTTCCTGGCTACACCTTC

J: TRBJ2-7
size: few
V: TRBV5-1
D: TRBD1
CDR3: CASSLQQGAVYEQYF
DNA: TGCGCCAGCAGCTTGCAGCAGGGGGCGGTTTACGAGCAGTACTTC

J: TRBJ1-5
size: few
V: TRBV30
D: .
CDR3: CAWSGGGPYQPQHF
DNA: TGTGCCTGGAGTGGCGGCGGCCCCTATCAGCCCCAGCATTTT

J: TRBJ2-1
size: few
V: TRBV7-6
D: .
CDR3: CASIGAVNNEQFF
DNA: TGTGCCAGCATTGGGGCCGTAAACAATGAGCAGTTCTTC

J: TRBJ2-1
size: .
V: TRBV10-3
D: TRBD2
CDR3: CASSAGLAGVEQFF
DNA: TGTGCCAGCAGTGCCGGACTAGCGGGAGTGGAGCAGTTCTTC

J: TRBJ2-1
size: .
V: TRBV7-7
D: TRBD2
CDR3: CASSFTSDLKQFF
DNA: TGTGCTAGCAGCTTCACTAGCGATCTAAAGCAGTTCTTC

J: TRBJ2-4
size: few
V: TRBV7-2
D: TRBD2
CDR3: CASSLGSGGASIQYF
DNA: TGTGCCAGCAGCTTAGGGAGCGGGGGGGCCTCCATTCAGTACTTC

J: TRBJ2-7
size: .
V: TRBV2
D: TRBD1
CDR3: CASSEARQGYEQDF
DNA: TGTGCCAGCAGTGAAGCGAGACAGGGCTACGAGCAGGACTTC

J: TRBJ1-6
size: .
V: TRBV7-9
D: TRBD1
CDR3: CASSLRGQGNSPLHF
DNA: TGTGCCAGCAGCTTACGGGGACAGGGGAATTCACCCCTCCACTTT

J: TRBJ2-5
size: .
V: TRBV7-2
D: TRBD1
CDR3: CASTPTGGRETQYF
DNA: TGTGCCAGCACCCCGACAGGGGGAAGAGAGACCCAGTACTTC

J: TRBJ1-2
size: .
V: TRBV5-5
D: .
CDR3: CASSLGFGDYGYTF
DNA: TGTGCCAGCAGCTTGGGTTTTGGGGACTATGGCTACACCTTC

J: TRBJ2-3
size: .
V: TRBV5-1
D: .
CDR3: CASSLFVLDTQYF
DNA: TGCGCCAGCAGCTTGTTTGTTTTAGATACGCAGTATTTT

J: TRBJ1-5
size: .
V: TRBV12-5
D: .
CDR3: CASGWGGSGQPQHF
DNA: TGTGCTAGTGGTTGGGGGGGCTCTGGACAGCCCCAGCATTTT

J: TRBJ2-5
size: .
V: TRBV30
D: .
CDR3: CAWSVGPGDKTQYF
DNA: TGTGCCTGGAGTGTTGGTCCAGGGGACAAGACCCAGTACTTC

J: TRBJ2-5
size: few
V: TRBV9
D: .
CDR3: CASNKAGVETQYF
DNA: TGTGCCAGCAACAAAGCAGGGGTAGAGACCCAGTACTTC

J: TRBJ1-2
size: few
V: TRBV5-4
D: TRBD1
CDR3: CASSRVDRALDGYTF
DNA: TGTGCCAGCAGCCGTGTCGACAGGGCCCTCGATGGCTACACCTTC

J: TRBJ2-1
size: few
V: TRBV7-3
D: TRBD2
CDR3: CASSLSGSNEQFF
DNA: TGTGCCAGCAGCCTTAGCGGGAGCAATGAGCAGTTCTTC

J: TRBJ1-2
size: few
V: TRBV5-1
D: .
CDR3: CASSLGQDNYGYTF
DNA: TGCGCCAGCAGCTTGGGGCAGGATAACTATGGCTACACCTTC

J: TRBJ2-2
size: few
V: TRBV25-1
D: TRBD1
CDR3: CASSELGQGAYGELFF
DNA: TGTGCCAGCAGTGAACTAGGACAGGGGGCTTACGGGGAGCTGTTTTTT

J: TRBJ2-7
size: many
V: TRBV7-2
D: .
CDR3: CASSGFPPYEQYF
DNA: TGTGCCAGCAGCGGTTTCCCCCCCTACGAGCAGTACTTC

J: TRBJ2-7
size: few
V: TRBV29-1
D: TRBD1
CDR3: CSVARDRGVYEQYF
DNA: TGCAGCGTTGCCCGGGACAGGGGGGTCTACGAGCAGTACTTC

J: TRBJ2-6
size: many
V: TRBV29-1
D: .
CDR3: CSVEVVGVGANVLTF
DNA: TGCAGCGTTGAGGTTGTTGGGGTTGGGGCCAACGTCCTGACTTTC

J: TRBJ2-2
size: few
V: TRBV29-1
D: .
CDR3: CSAAPSVNTGELFF
DNA: TGCAGCGCCGCGCCTAGCGTGAACACCGGGGAGCTGTTTTTT

J: TRBJ2-5
size: .
V: TRBV12-5
D: .
CDR3: CASGLSGSETQYF
DNA: TGTGCTAGTGGTTTATCAGGATCCGAGACCCAGTACTTC

J: TRBJ2-3
size: many
V: TRBV11-2
D: .
CDR3: CASSLVGADTQYF
DNA: TGTGCCAGCAGCTTAGTCGGGGCAGATACGCAGTATTTT

J: TRBJ1-2
size: .
V: TRBV19
D: .
CDR3: CASSTPRGAVYGYTF
DNA: TGTGCCAGTAGTACCCCCCGGGGAGCTGTCTATGGCTACACCTTC

J: TRBJ2-1
size: many
V: TRBV10-2
D: .
CDR3: CASRDPAIWMFNEQFF
DNA: TGCGCCAGCAGAGATCCGGCGATATGGATGTTCAATGAGCAGTTCTTC

J: TRBJ2-2
size: .
V: TRBV6-1
D: .
CDR3: CASSGTGRATGELFF
DNA: TGTGCCAGCAGCGGTACGGGGAGAGCCACCGGGGAGCTGTTTTTT

J: TRBJ2-1
size: few
V: TRBV7-9
D: .
CDR3: CASSLGLDNEQFF
DNA: TGTGCCAGCAGCTTAGGACTAGACAATGAGCAGTTCTTC

J: TRBJ2-7
size: medium-sized
V: TRBV18
D: TRBD2
CDR3: CASSPSGGSYEQYF
DNA: TGTGCCAGCTCACCTTCGGGAGGATCCTACGAGCAGTACTTC

J: TRBJ1-4
size: few
V: TRBV5-5
D: TRBD1
CDR3: CASSPTGEGEKLFF
DNA: TGTGCCAGCAGCCCGACAGGGGAAGGTGAAAAACTGTTTTTT

J: TRBJ2-2
size: .
V: TRBV5-1
D: .
CDR3: CASSFGGDGELFF
DNA: TGCGCCAGCAGCTTCGGCGGAGACGGGGAGCTGTTTTTT

J: TRBJ1-2
size: .
V: TRBV18
D: .
CDR3: CASSPSDSRGYTF
DNA: TGTGCCAGCTCACCATCGGACAGTCGTGGCTACACCTTC

J: TRBJ2-3
size: .
V: TRBV6-5
D: .
CDR3: CASERLDGTDTQYF
DNA: TGTGCCAGCGAAAGACTGGATGGAACAGATACGCAGTATTTT

J: TRBJ2-2
size: .
V: TRBV5-1
D: .
CDR3: CASSSSWGTANTGELFF
DNA: TGCGCCAGCAGCTCTAGTTGGGGTACCGCGAACACCGGGGAGCTGTTTTTT

J: TRBJ2-1
size: once
V: TRBV27
D: .
CDR3: CASSLSLSGSSQQFF
DNA: TGTGCCAGCAGTTTATCGCTCTCCGGGTCTTCGCAGCAGTTCTTC

J: TRBJ1-1
size: .
V: TRBV30
D: TRBD1
CDR3: CAWSREGAYDTEAFF
DNA: TGTGCCTGGAGTCGGGAGGGGGCGTACGACACTGAAGCTTTCTTT

J: TRBJ1-4
size: many
V: TRBV19
D: .
CDR3: CASSISLNEKLFF
DNA: TGTGCCAGTAGTATTTCCCTCAATGAAAAACTGTTTTTT

J: TRBJ1-2
size: .
V: TRBV12-5
D: .
CDR3: CASGLDRGAGGYTF
DNA: TGTGCTAGTGGTTTGGACCGGGGGGCGGGAGGCTACACCTTC

J: TRBJ1-1
size: many
V: TRBV5-6
D: .
CDR3: CASSLGLSNTEAFF
DNA: TGTGCCAGCAGCTTGGGACTGTCGAACACTGAAGCTTTCTTT

J: TRBJ1-2
size: few
V: TRBV6-1
D: .
CDR3: CASSSFYGYTF
DNA: TGTGCCAGCAGTTCCTTCTATGGCTACACCTTC

J: TRBJ2-2
size: .
V: TRBV5-6
D: .
CDR3: CASSLVGTGELFF
DNA: TGTGCCAGCAGCTTGGTGGGAACCGGGGAGCTGTTTTTT

J: TRBJ2-1
size: many
V: TRBV19
D: TRBD1
CDR3: CASSIRTGTYNEQFF
DNA: TGTGCCAGTAGTATTCGGACAGGAACCTACAATGAGCAGTTCTTC

J: TRBJ1-6
size: .
V: TRBV4-3
D: .
CDR3: CASSQGGDPRTALHF
DNA: TGCGCCAGCAGCCAAGGCGGGGACCCCCGGACGGCCCTCCACTTT

J: TRBJ2-3
size: .
V: TRBV5-1
D: .
CDR3: CASSPGHLTMTDTQYF
DNA: TGCGCCAGCTCCCCGGGACACCTTACGATGACAGATACGCAGTATTTT

J: TRBJ2-3
size: few
V: TRBV6-5
D: .
CDR3: CASSYIGSPGDTQYF
DNA: TGTGCCAGCAGTTACATCGGCAGCCCAGGGGATACGCAGTATTTT